This T cell receptor beta chain was captured by sequencing in a study of OX40 agonist ivuxolimab in advanced cancers. On the study more broadly: The group had a mean age of roughly 65 years, ranged from 23 to 79, and was 82.7% male. Regarding the study as a whole: CD4+ and CD8+ T cells in blood underwent clonal expansion by week 6 at 0.1 to 3.0 mg/kg.

Sampling times: baseline, cycle 4 day 1, cycle 7 day 1. Libraries were prepared by immunoSEQ multiplex PCR; TCRdb keeps only in-frame clonotypes and omits some of them. The sample lists about 45,000 clones, roughly 90% occurring once. Regarding this clone: Its specificity is unknown.

Trimming took 2 bases from V and 0 from J, leaving 17 bases between them. The CDR3 spans 18 residues. Germline loops: CDR1 SGHNT, CDR2 YENEEA. The chain uses TRBV11-3 and TRBJ2-1; D gene uncertain. The sample here was CD4+ or CD8+ T cells sorted from blood, taken in a trial of the OX40 agonist ivuxolimab. The receptor was derived from an adult with an advanced solid tumor such as melanoma, head and neck, liver or kidney cancer. CDR3 residues: CASSLRDQTYSSYNEQFF. In DNA, the CDR3 is TGTGCCAGCAGCTTACGTGACCAAACCTATAGCTCCTACAATGAGCAGTTCTTC.